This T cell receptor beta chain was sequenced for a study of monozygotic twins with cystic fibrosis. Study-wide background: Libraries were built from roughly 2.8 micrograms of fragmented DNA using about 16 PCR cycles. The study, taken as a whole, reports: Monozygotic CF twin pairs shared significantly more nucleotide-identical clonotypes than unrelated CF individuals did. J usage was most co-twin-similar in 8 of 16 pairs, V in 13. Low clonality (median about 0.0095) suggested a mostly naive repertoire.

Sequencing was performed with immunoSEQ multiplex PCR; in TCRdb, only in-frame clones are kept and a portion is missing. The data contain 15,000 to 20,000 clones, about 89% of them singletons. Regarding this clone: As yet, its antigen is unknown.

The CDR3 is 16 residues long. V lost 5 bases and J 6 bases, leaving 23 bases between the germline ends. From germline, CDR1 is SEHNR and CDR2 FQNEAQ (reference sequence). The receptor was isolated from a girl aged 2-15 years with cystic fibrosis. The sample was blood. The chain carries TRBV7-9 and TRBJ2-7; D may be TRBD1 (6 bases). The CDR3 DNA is TGTGCCAGCAGCCCAATAACAGGGCACTCCCTCGGCGAGCAGTACTTC. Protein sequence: CASSPITGHSLGEQYF.